The entry below gives a single T cell receptor (beta chain) sequence along with its context. Its matching antigen is unknown. UMIs were added to TCR cDNA along with a universal primer site when it was made by 5'RACE template switching. A single record per CDR3 protein comes from TCRdb applying MiXCR to the 5' RACE reads. The repertoire includes under 600,000 distinct CDR3 sequences, approximately 12% of them detected once, and around 15% sits in the top ten. The data are from a study of T cells after yellow fever vaccination. For the study at large: SMART-Seq v4 Ultra Low Input handled preparation of low-cell-number fractions.

Study-wide results and limits: The secondary response showed a weaker magnitude and a faster peak, day 5 versus 15.

Germline assignment: CDR1 SQVTM and CDR2 ANQGSEA. Trimming removed 8 bases from V and 2 bases from J, with 16 bases in between. This CDR3 is 13 amino acids long. The receptor was isolated from a man younger than 45 who received the YFV17D yellow fever vaccine. The material was PBMCs, obtained on the day of the yellow fever booster vaccination. J is TRBJ2-7 and V is TRBV29-1; either TRBD1 or TRBD2 may supply D (6 bases each). The CDR3 loop is CSCMGGHTYEQYF. CDR3 sequence (DNA): TGCAGCTGTATGGGGGGCCACACCTACGAGCAGTACTTC.